A single sample gave rise to the 10 T cell receptor beta chains below, sequenced in a study of cytomegalovirus exposure and HLA in healthy donors. Use of 60 Vbeta and 13 Jbeta primers characterized the PCR. Produced via immunoSEQ multiplex PCR; TCRdb's table is partial and in-frame only. The sample carries about 190,000 clones, roughly 76% recorded once. The sample comprised PBMCs. These receptors were taken from a woman under 40 in good health and CMV-seropositive.

This clone showed up just once. The rearrangement uses TRBV15 and TRBJ2-1; 7 positions match TRBD1. The germline CDR1 and CDR2 sequences are LNHNV and YYDKDF (reference sequence). V lost 1 base to trimming and J lost 2 bases; unmatched junction nucleotides: 2. CDR3 size: 15 residues. In nucleotides, the CDR3 is TGTGCCACCAGCAGAGCCGGGACAGCCTACAATGAGCAGTTCTTC. This sequence encodes CATSRAGTAYNEQFF.

The gene calls are TRBV28 and TRBJ2-5; 7 bases map to TRBD1. The ends lost 5 bases at V and 8 bases at J; junction bases unmatched: 17. CDR1 is MDHEN and CDR2 is SYDVKM in the germline V gene. The CDR3 spans 16 residues. CDR3 sequence: CASSDMDRPRKGTQYF. The CDR3, as DNA: TGTGCCAGCAGTGATATGGACAGGCCGCGTAAAGGTACCCAGTACTTC.

The chain uses TRBV29-1 and TRBJ1-1; 10 positions match TRBD1. Trimming removed 6 bases from V and 4 bases from J; junction bases left unmatched: 5. The germline V gene has CDR1 SQVTM and CDR2 ANQGSEA. The CDR3 spans 13 residues. CDR3 loop: CSVRQGASTEAFF. The CDR3 DNA reads TGCAGCGTGAGACAGGGGGCGAGCACTGAAGCTTTCTTT.

The chain couples TRBV5-1 to TRBJ2-7; D remains unclear. The CDR3 totals 14 residues. V shed 4 bases and J shed 2 bases, with 13 bases lying between them. The germline gives CDR1 SGHRS, CDR2 YFSETQ. As DNA, the CDR3 is TGCGCCAGCAGCCCCCAAACAGTTCCCTACGAGCAGTACTTC. Its protein product is CASSPQTVPYEQYF.

A few counts support this clone. This chain joins TRBV9 and TRBJ1-2; D unclear. This CDR3 is 15 amino acids long. Germline-derived CDR1 and CDR2 are SGDLS and YYNGEE. Trimming stripped 2 bases from V and 4 bases from J, with 15 bases between. The CDR3 bases are TGTGCCAGCAGCGTTTCCACATCAGGTGTCTATGGCTACACCTTC. It encodes CASSVSTSGVYGYTF. Together with reference TRBV9 and TRBJ1-2, the CDR3 gives the full variable domain: DSGVTQTPKHLITATGQRVTLRCSPRSGDLSVYWYQQSLDQGLQFLIQYYNGEERAKGNILERFSAQQFPDLHSELNLSSLELGDSALYFCASSVSTSGVYGYTFGSGTRLTVV.

This clone has only a few counts. CDR3 loop: CATFRDSGSPLHF. CDR3 in DNA: TGTGCCACCTTCCGGGACAGTGGCTCACCCCTCCACTTT. This chain connects TRBV2 to TRBJ1-6, with 7 bases matching TRBD1. The CDR3 spans 13 residues. The junction had 10 bases not matched to a gene; V was cut back by 10 bases and J by 10 bases. Germline V gives CDR1 SNHLY, CDR2 FYNNEI.

The J gene is TRBJ1-5, the V gene TRBV19; D is possibly TRBD1 (5 bases). CDR1 LNHDA and CDR2 SQIVND come from the germline V gene (reference sequence). The CDR3 has 17 residues. V dropped 5 bases and J dropped 0 bases, with 17 bases sitting between them. CDR3 bases: TGTGCCAGTAGTCCGGGGGTGAAGGGTTCTAGCAATCAGCCCCAGCATTTT. It translates to CASSPGVKGSSNQPQHF.

The chain uses TRBV9 and TRBJ1-4; D call uncertain. This CDR3 contains 13 residues. Germline CDR1 is SGDLS and CDR2 is YYNGEE. V shed 0 bases and J shed 5 bases, with 5 bases lying between them. CDR3 amino acids: CASSVVPNEKLFF. The CDR3 coding sequence is TGTGCCAGCAGCGTAGTCCCAAATGAAAAACTGTTTTTT.

This rearrangement joins TRBV2 to TRBJ2-3, with a weak D call TRBD2 (5 bases). CDR1 and CDR2 from the germline V gene are SNHLY and FYNNEI. The V end lost 6 bases, the J end lost 6 bases, and 16 bases lay between the germline ends. This CDR3 has 14 amino acids. The CDR3 region has the DNA TGTGCCAGCAGGACCTCCGGGGTGGCGGATACGCAGTATTTT. Its protein is CASRTSGVADTQYF.

This rearrangement joins TRBV30 to TRBJ1-5, with 10 bases aligning to TRBD1. CDR3 length equals 13 residues. Germline V gives CDR1 GTSNPN, CDR2 SVGIG (reference sequence). J was trimmed by 7 bases and V by 5 bases; bases with no gene match: 5. The CDR3 region is CAWAGQGLQPQHF. As DNA, the CDR3 is TGTGCCTGGGCGGGACAGGGGTTGCAGCCCCAGCATTTT.